These 23 T cell receptor beta chains originate from one sample sequenced in a study of T cells in Graves' hyperthyroidism and ophthalmopathy. From RNA transcripts, TCR beta CDR3 regions were amplified. The HTBI set primed first-round TCR CDR3 RT-PCR. TCRdb itself ran the multiplex PCR reads through MiXCR, one entry per CDR3 protein. The table shows approximately 560,000 distinct CDR3 sequences, with roughly 50% occurring only once. The sequenced material came from peripheral blood or thyroid tissue (not recorded which). These TCRs come from a woman aged 18-29 years with Graves' hyperthyroidism.

The chain carries TRBV20-1 and TRBJ1-3, with TRBD1 as a possible D gene (6 bases). Germline V lookup: CDR1 DFQATT, CDR2 SNEGSKA (reference sequence). The V gene lost 3 bases and the J gene lost 3 bases, with 9 bases spanning the gap. The CDR3 is made up of 13 amino acids. The CDR3 region has the DNA TGCAGTGCTAGGACAGGACTTGGAAACACCATATATTTT. It codes for CSARTGLGNTIYF.

The V call is TRBV6-6, the J call TRBJ1-4, with TRBD1 as a possible D gene (5 bases). V lost 5 bases to trimming and J lost 8 bases, with 9 bases between them. The germline CDR1 and CDR2 sequences are MNHNY and SVGAGI (reference sequence). The CDR3 extends over 12 amino acids. The chain's CDR3 is CASSEWGEKLFF. The CDR3 DNA follows: TGTGCCAGCAGTGAATGGGGGGAAAAACTGTTTTTT.

The chain uses TRBV7-3 and TRBJ1-1; the D gene is possibly TRBD1 (5 bases). The CDR3 totals 15 residues. The germline V gene has CDR1 SGHTA and CDR2 FQGTGA. Deletions cut 4 bases from V and 4 bases from J, with 16 bases between. The CDR3 spells CASSSAGGFSTEAFF. The CDR3 DNA reads as TGTGCCAGCAGCTCAGCTGGGGGATTTAGCACTGAAGCTTTCTTT.

J is TRBJ2-7 and V is TRBV10-3; 7 bases map to TRBD1. J was trimmed by 2 bases and V by 10 bases; bases with no gene match: 8. Germline assignment: CDR1 ENHRY and CDR2 SYGVKD. CDR3 length equals 13 residues. DNA of the CDR3: TGTGCCACCTGGACAGGAACTCCCTACGAGCAGTACTTC. It codes for CATWTGTPYEQYF.

This clonotype was counted only a few times. This chain connects TRBV2 to TRBJ2-3; the D call may be TRBD1 or TRBD2 (5 bases each). Trimming removed 8 bases at V and 2 bases at J, with 14 bases between. In germline, CDR1 is SNHLY, CDR2 FYNNEI. The CDR3 is made up of 14 amino acids. The CDR3 reads CASSGAAPTDTQYF. CDR3 sequence (DNA): TGTGCCAGCTCCGGGGCAGCCCCCACAGATACGCAGTATTTT. Full variable domain (rest looked up from reference TRBV2 and TRBJ2-3): EPEVTQTPSHQVTQMGQEVILRCVPISNHLYFYWYRQILGQKVEFLVSFYNNEISEKSEIFDDQFSVERPDGSNFTLKIRSTKLEDSAMYFCASSGAAPTDTQYFGPGTRLTVL.

The genes are TRBV10-3 and TRBJ2-7, with 11 positions matching TRBD2. Germline V gene data show CDR1 as ENHRY and CDR2 as SYGVKD. CDR3 length equals 14 residues. J gave up 4 bases and V 10 bases, and 9 bases lay outside the gene matches. The DNA of the CDR3 is TGTGCCAGCTCGACGGCTAGCGGGAGGTACGAGCAGTACTTC. As protein: CASSTASGRYEQYF.

This clonotype was counted at least ten times. This chain joins TRBV5-1 and TRBJ2-7, with D perhaps TRBD2 (6 bases). This CDR3 region has 13 residues. The V end lost 0 bases, the J end lost 5 bases, and 9 bases lay between the germline ends. Germline values: CDR1 SGHRS, CDR2 YFSETQ. CDR3 sequence: CASSLERADEQYF. The CDR3 bases are TGCGCCAGCAGCTTGGAGCGGGCGGACGAGCAGTACTTC.

The chain is built from TRBV2 and TRBJ1-1; 7 bases line up with TRBD1. The CDR3 totals 14 residues. The J segment lost 1 base and the V segment lost 6 bases, leaving 5 bases of the junction unmatched. Germline V gives CDR1 SNHLY, CDR2 FYNNEI. The CDR3: CASSKGQTNTEAFF. The CDR3 bases are TGTGCCAGCAGCAAGGGACAGACGAACACTGAAGCTTTCTTT.

This rearrangement joins TRBV10-3 to TRBJ1-5; possible D gene TRBD1, 6 bases. V was trimmed by 6 bases and J by 9 bases, leaving 15 bases between them. The germline gives CDR1 ENHRY, CDR2 SYGVKD. The CDR3 loop spans 13 amino acids. The CDR3 DNA follows: TGTGCCATCAGCGGGGAGGGGGTTAGGCCCCAGCATTTT. Its translation: CAISGEGVRPQHF.

The chain has TRBV5-1 and TRBJ2-6; D may be TRBD1 (6 bases). CDR3 length equals 14 residues. The germline gives CDR1 SGHRS, CDR2 YFSETQ. Between the trimmed V and J ends, which lost 6 bases and 5 bases, there was a span of 12 bases. Here the CDR3 reads CASNTGSRANVLTF. CDR3 nucleotide sequence: TGCGCCAGCAATACAGGGAGCCGGGCCAACGTCCTGACTTTC.

This clonotype was seen ten or more times. The genes are TRBV9 and TRBJ1-4; D is undetermined. V was trimmed by 0 bases and J by 8 bases, leaving 5 bases between them. In germline, CDR1 is SGDLS, CDR2 YYNGEE. The CDR3 is 12 amino acids. CDR3 coding DNA: TGTGCCAGCAGCGTAGATAACGAAAAACTGTTTTTT. Translation: CASSVDNEKLFF.

This clonotype was observed a single time. This chain links TRBV24-1 with TRBJ2-7; 7 nucleotides match TRBD1. In germline, CDR1 is KGHDR, CDR2 SFDVKD. CDR3 size: 15 residues. J lost 0 bases, V lost 11 bases, and 12 bases had no gene match. The CDR3 reads CASSPPGQTSYEQYF. The CDR3 nucleotides are TGTGCCAGCAGCCCCCCGGGACAGACCTCCTACGAGCAGTACTTC.

V and J are TRBV7-2 and TRBJ2-5; 9 bases agree with TRBD1. Per the germline V gene, CDR1 is SGHTA and CDR2 is FQGNSA. The CDR3 runs 16 residues. With V trimmed by 6 bases and J by 5 bases, 13 bases remained unmatched. CDR3 protein: CASRSGPPGTGETQYF. In nucleotides, the CDR3 is TGTGCCAGCAGGTCCGGACCCCCCGGGACAGGGGAGACCCAGTACTTC.

Of note for this clonotype: A much larger clone sits a single nucleotide away, making a read error possible. The CDR3 DNA is TGTGCCAGCAGCTTAGCGCGAATAGGCCAAGAGACCCAGTACTTC. Translating gives CASSLARIGQETQYF. This rearrangement joins TRBV7-9 to TRBJ2-5; D unclear. This CDR3 is built from 15 residues. Germline CDR1 reads SEHNR; CDR2 reads FQNEAQ (reference sequence). The V gene lost 0 bases and the J gene lost 1 base, with 9 bases spanning the gap. The full variable domain, in which reference TRBV7-9 and TRBJ2-5 provide the parts outside the CDR3, is DTGVSQNPRHKITKRGQNVTFRCDPISEHNRLYWYRQTLGQGPEFLTYFQNEAQLEKSRLLSDRFSAERPKGSFSTLEIQRTEQGDSAMYLCASSLARIGQETQYFGPGTRLLVL.

V usage is TRBV2 and J usage is TRBJ1-2, with a possible D match to TRBD1 (5 bases). Germline V lookup: CDR1 SNHLY, CDR2 FYNNEI. The V and J ends lost 9 bases and 1 base respectively, with 12 bases between them. This CDR3 has 13 residues. CDR3 sequence reads: CARALGDNYGYTF. The DNA for the CDR3 is TGTGCCAGGGCATTAGGGGATAACTATGGCTACACCTTC.

Comment on this clonotype: Lacking the conserved final phenylalanine or tryptophan, this CDR3 likely reflects a read error. No DNA is shown, since the ends of the CDR3 on it are uncertain; the CDR3 is the one TCRdb lists. CDR3 loop: CASSEVVKRT. The J gene is TRBJ2-7, the V gene TRBV6-6. Germline-derived CDR1 and CDR2 are MNHNY and SVGAGI (reference sequence). The CDR3 region is 10 residues in length, termini included.

V usage is TRBV25-1 and J usage is TRBJ1-1; D possibly corresponds to TRBD1 (6 bases). V dropped 5 bases and J dropped 6 bases, with 13 bases sitting between them. The germline V gene encodes CDR1 MGHDK and CDR2 SYGVNS. The CDR3 has 13 residues. CDR3 amino acids: CASSHRVSAEAFF. In nucleotides, the CDR3 is TGTGCCAGCAGTCACAGGGTTTCCGCTGAAGCTTTCTTT.

The chain is built from TRBV7-8 and TRBJ1-1; D remains unclear. The CDR3 length is 15 residues. CDR1 SGHVS and CDR2 FQNEAQ come from the germline V gene. V lost 5 bases and J lost 2, with 15 bases in between. CDR3 residues: CASSLTADLNTEAFF. CDR3 nucleotides: TGTGCCAGCAGCCTCACAGCGGATCTTAACACTGAAGCTTTCTTT. The whole variable domain, remainder taken from reference TRBV7-8 and TRBJ1-1, is GAGVSQSPRYKVAKRGQDVALRCDPISGHVSLFWYQQALGQGPEFLTYFQNEAQLDKSGLPSDRFFAERPEGSVSTLKIQRTQQEDSAVYLCASSLTADLNTEAFFGQGTRLTVV.

In its sample, this clonotype was seen a few times. A junction end diverges from the germline sequence, so it may reflect a read error. The chain uses TRBV7-2 and TRBJ2-6; possible D gene TRBD1, 6 bases. CDR1 and CDR2 from the germline V gene are SGHTA and FQGNSA. This CDR3 region has 17 residues. CDR3 sequence: CASSQEGVTSGANVLTF. As DNA, the CDR3 is TGCGCCAGCAGCCAAGAGGGGGTCACTTCTGGGGCCAACGTCCTGACTTTC. Full variable domain (rest looked up from reference TRBV7-2 and TRBJ2-6): GAGVSQSPSNKVTEKGKDVELRCDPISGHTALYWYRQSLGQGLEFLIYFQGNSAPDKSGLPSDRFSAERTGGSVSTLTIQRTQQEDSAVYLCASSQEGVTSGANVLTFGAGSRLTVL.

The gene calls are TRBV2 and TRBJ1-2; possible D gene TRBD1, 6 bases. This CDR3 has 13 residues. The germline gives CDR1 SNHLY, CDR2 FYNNEI. V was clipped by 7 bases and J by 2 bases, with 11 bases between them. CDR3 protein: CASIGGENYGYTF. The CDR3 DNA is TGTGCCAGCATAGGGGGGGAGAACTATGGCTACACCTTC.

This rearrangement joins TRBV29-1 to TRBJ1-1; possibly TRBD1 for D (5 bases). The V gene's germline CDR1 is SQVTM and CDR2 ANQGSEA. The germline V and J ends were trimmed by 8 bases and 5 bases, with 18 bases remaining between them. This CDR3 spans 13 amino acids. The CDR3 DNA is TGCAGCAGTGAGGGTGAGGGGTGGACTGAAGCTTTCTTT. Translated: CSSEGEGWTEAFF. The entire variable domain, with the rest obtained from reference TRBV29-1 and TRBJ1-1, is as follows: SAVISQKPSRDICQRGTSLTIQCQVDSQVTMMFWYRQQPGQSLTLIATANQGSEATYESGFVIDKFPISRPNLTFSTLTVSNMSPEDSSIYLCSSEGEGWTEAFFGQGTRLTVV.

The V and J genes are TRBV7-2 and TRBJ2-1; 8 bases align to TRBD1. With V trimmed by 1 base and J by 0 bases, 8 bases remained unmatched. Germline-derived CDR1 and CDR2 are SGHTA and FQGNSA. This CDR3 comprises 18 residues. This CDR3 is CASSLGRTGRSSYNEQFF. Written as DNA, the CDR3 is TGTGCCAGCAGCTTAGGACGGACAGGGAGGAGCTCCTACAATGAGCAGTTCTTC.

This clonotype has more than one count but fewer than ten. The CDR3 region has the DNA TGCAGCGTCCCACAGGGACTTTTTTTCAGTAGCAACCAAGAGACCCAGTACTTC. As protein: CSVPQGLFFSSNQETQYF. V gene TRBV29-1 combines with J gene TRBJ2-5; either TRBD1 or TRBD2 may supply D (6 bases each). Germline V CDR1 and CDR2: SQVTM, ANQGSEA. This CDR3 contains 18 residues. V was pared by 6 bases and J by 0 bases, with 26 bases between.